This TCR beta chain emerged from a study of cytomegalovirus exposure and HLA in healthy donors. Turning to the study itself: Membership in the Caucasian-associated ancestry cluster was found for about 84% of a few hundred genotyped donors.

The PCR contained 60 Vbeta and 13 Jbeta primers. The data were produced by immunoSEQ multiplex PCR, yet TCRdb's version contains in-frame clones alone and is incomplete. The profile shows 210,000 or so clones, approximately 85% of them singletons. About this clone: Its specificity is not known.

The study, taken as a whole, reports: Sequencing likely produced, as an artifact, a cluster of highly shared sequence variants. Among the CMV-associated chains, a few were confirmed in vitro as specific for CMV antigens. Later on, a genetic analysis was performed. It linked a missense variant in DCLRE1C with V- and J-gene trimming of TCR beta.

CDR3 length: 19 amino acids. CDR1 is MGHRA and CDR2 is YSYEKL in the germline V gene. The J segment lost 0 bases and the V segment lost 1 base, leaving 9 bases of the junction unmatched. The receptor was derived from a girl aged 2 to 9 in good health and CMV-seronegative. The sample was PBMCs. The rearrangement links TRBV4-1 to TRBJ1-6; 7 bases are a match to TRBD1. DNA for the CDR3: TGCGCCAGCAGCCAAGGCCCACAGGGGAAAAGCTCCTATAATTCACCCCTCCACTTT. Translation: CASSQGPQGKSSYNSPLHF.